This is a list of T cell receptor beta chains from one sample in a study of T cell changes during pregnancy in multiple sclerosis. The assay was immunoSEQ multiplex PCR, and TCRdb's table has in-frame clones only and misses some. Here the sample spans around 70,000 clones, less than 95% being singletons. Sequenced material: peripheral blood, taken in the second trimester of pregnancy. The source of these receptors is a female donor with multiple sclerosis, enrolled in a pregnancy study. The conserved cysteine and the conserved F or W are not part of the CDR3 here.

CDR3: ASSLALTTGTTEAF
V: TRBV7-9
length: 14

CDR3: ASSPLGARGYT
V: TRBV18
length: 11

CDR3: ASSEVPVNTEAF
V: TRBV6-1
length: 12

CDR3: ASSPPLAGEVEQY
V: TRBV18
length: 13

CDR3: SVGAGGTDTQY
V: TRBV29-1
length: 11

CDR3: ASSLYDRELYGYT
V: TRBV7-2
length: 13

CDR3: ASSLDRNPNYGYT
V: TRBV7-6
length: 13

CDR3: ASSLDPSGGARETQY
V: TRBV7-3
length: 15

CDR3: ASSQQTAYNSPLH
V: TRBV14
length: 13

CDR3: ASSMGETLTEAF
V: TRBV19
length: 12

CDR3: ASSHLGHSQF
V: TRBV7-3
length: 10

CDR3: ASSQENSLYGYT
V: TRBV4-1
length: 12

CDR3: ASPTAGNNSPLH
V: TRBV9
length: 12

CDR3: ASSVTGAGGYT
V: TRBV5-4
length: 11

CDR3: ASSLGGTGVSEAF
V: TRBV4-3
length: 13

CDR3: ATKDAGPDTQY
V: TRBV7-9
length: 11

CDR3: ASSVNSGKETQY
V: TRBV9
length: 12

CDR3: ASSSGKGSEQY
V: TRBV28
length: 11

CDR3: ASSLAGPNNQPQH
V: TRBV5-6
length: 13

CDR3: ASSFQLFSGNTIY
V: TRBV5-6
length: 13

CDR3: ASSLTGGRENIQY
V: TRBV7-8
length: 13

CDR3: ASSPGLAEQY
V: TRBV7-6
length: 10

CDR3: ASSLVLAGAYTYEQY
V: TRBV7-8
length: 15

CDR3: ASSLAGGQETQY
V: TRBV7-3
length: 12

CDR3: ASSGGGRGDTQY
V: TRBV4-2
length: 12

CDR3: ASRGAFNQPQH
V: TRBV6-1
length: 11

CDR3: ASSFQGRTDTQY
V: TRBV7-9
length: 12

CDR3: ASSSFRQGAVAGELF
V: TRBV7-9
length: 15

CDR3: ASSPINRGYGYT
V: TRBV5-8
length: 12

CDR3: ASSFPRGTGGSNYGYT
V: TRBV7-2
length: 16

CDR3: ASSLEIAGGQNEQF
V: TRBV11-3
length: 14

CDR3: ASSLALGFRGQGTDTQY
V: TRBV7-2
length: 17

CDR3: ASTPPIGGPTSGGARNEQF
V: TRBV19
length: 19

CDR3: ASSLRGGNTDTQY
V: TRBV7-3
length: 13

CDR3: ASSQGILSQYEQY
V: TRBV4-1
length: 13

CDR3: ASSSTGVGRFTEAF
V: TRBV5-6
length: 14

CDR3: ASSLVRGGQTNEKLF
V: TRBV7-2
length: 15

CDR3: ASSSQANTEAF
V: TRBV7-3
length: 11

CDR3: ASSFLEAQARAF
V: TRBV7-8
length: 12

CDR3: ASSPPGNADGTQY
V: TRBV5-1
length: 13

CDR3: ASSDPGQGG
V: TRBV6-1
length: 9

CDR3: ASSAGQGHYEQY
V: TRBV9
length: 12

CDR3: ASTTDRVDTEAF
V: TRBV2
length: 12

CDR3: ASSSGTSSHEQF
V: TRBV7-3
length: 12

CDR3: ASSPGQFYGYT
V: TRBV27
length: 11